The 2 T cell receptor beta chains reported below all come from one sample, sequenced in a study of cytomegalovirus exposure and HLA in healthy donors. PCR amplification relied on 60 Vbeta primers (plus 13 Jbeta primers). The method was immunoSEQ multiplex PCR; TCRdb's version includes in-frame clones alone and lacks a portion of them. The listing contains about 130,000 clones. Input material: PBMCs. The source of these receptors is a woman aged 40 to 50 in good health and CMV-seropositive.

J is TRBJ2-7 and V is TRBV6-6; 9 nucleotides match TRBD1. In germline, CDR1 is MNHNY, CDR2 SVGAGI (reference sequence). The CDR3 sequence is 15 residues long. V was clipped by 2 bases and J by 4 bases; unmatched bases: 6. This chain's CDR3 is CASSYEPGQGYEQYF. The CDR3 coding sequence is TGTGCCAGCAGTTACGAACCGGGACAGGGTTACGAGCAGTACTTC.

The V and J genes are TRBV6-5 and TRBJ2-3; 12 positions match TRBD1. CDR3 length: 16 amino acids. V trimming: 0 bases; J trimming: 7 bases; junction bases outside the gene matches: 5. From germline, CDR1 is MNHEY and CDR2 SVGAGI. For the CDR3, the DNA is TGTGCCAGCAGTTACTCCGGGACAGGGGGCGAAAATACGCAGTATTTT. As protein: CASSYSGTGGENTQYF.